This T cell receptor (beta chain) was obtained from a study of tumor and adjacent non-tumor tissue in lung cancer. Notes on this clonotype: A read error may produce the germline difference seen at one junction end.

Germline assignment: CDR1 MNHNS and CDR2 SASEGT. This CDR3 spans 14 amino acids. This sample's RNA came from whole unsorted tissue. TCRbeta libraries were built with three rounds of nested PCR, modified from ARM-PCR. TCRdb re-analysed the multiplex PCR reads in MiXCR, keeping a single row per CDR3 protein. Counted here are 100,000 to 120,000 distinct CDR3 sequences, 84% occurring once; the ten biggest clones make up approximately 22%. The gene calls are TRBV6-1 and TRBJ2-7, with 7 bases identical to TRBD1. Sequencing was done on a sample of lung tumor tissue. This TCR derives from a man aged 70 or older with non-small cell lung cancer. The CDR3 protein is CGSSEAQGTGEHYF. CDR3 in DNA: TGTGGCAGCAGTGAAGCACAGGGAACAGGGGAGCATTACTTC.